One sample yielded the 28 T cell receptor beta chains listed below, sequenced in a study of T cell responses to AZD1222 COVID-19 vaccine. Some clones are missing from TCRdb's copy, which holds only in-frame ones; the method was immunoSEQ multiplex PCR. Found here are 90,000 to 150,000 clones, around 92% of them singletons; the top ten hold about 4.5%. The source was peripheral blood, collected on day 0 of AZD1222 vaccination. These receptors were obtained from an adult in good health.

V is TRBV28 and J is TRBJ2-7; a weak D match, TRBD2 (7 bases). V shed 6 bases and J shed 4 bases, with 22 bases lying between them. Germline-derived CDR1 and CDR2 are MDHEN and SYDVKM. The CDR3 covers 16 residues. The CDR3 spells CASSPPLGGGSYEQYF. CDR3 nucleotide sequence: TGTGCCAGCAGCCCCCCCCTGGGGGGGGGCAGTTACGAGCAGTACTTC. Using reference TRBV28 and TRBJ2-7 for the parts outside the CDR3, the full variable domain is DVKVTQSSRYLVKRTGEKVFLECVQDMDHENMFWYRQDPGLGLRLIYFSYDVKMKEKGDIPEGYSVSREKKERFSLILESASTNQTSMYLCASSPPLGGGSYEQYFGPGTRLTVT.

In its sample, this clone was seen once. This chain uses TRBV19 with TRBJ1-3; D uncertain. Germline assignment: CDR1 LNHDA and CDR2 SQIVND (reference sequence). Trimming took off 7 bases at V and 2 bases at J, with 12 bases between the two ends. This CDR3 spans 14 amino acids. The CDR3 DNA reads as TGTGCCAGTATGGATCCTGCGGCTGGAAACACCATATATTTT. Translation gives CASMDPAAGNTIYF.

The V call is TRBV10-3, the J call TRBJ2-7; tentative D call: TRBD2 (7 bases). Between the trimmed V and J ends, which lost 7 bases and 3 bases, there was a span of 13 bases. The CDR3 sequence is 13 residues long. The germline V gene encodes CDR1 ENHRY and CDR2 SYGVKD. The CDR3 nucleotides are TGTGCCATCAAGGGCGGGGGCTACTACGAGCAGTACTTC. This gives the protein CAIKGGGYYEQYF.

The V gene is TRBV28, the J gene TRBJ1-1; D remains ambiguous. Germline V lookup: CDR1 MDHEN, CDR2 SYDVKM. This CDR3 is 14 amino acids long. V gave up 3 bases and J gave up 2 bases, with 10 bases separating them. The CDR3 region is CASSFWPSNTEAFF. The CDR3 coding sequence is TGTGCCAGCAGTTTTTGGCCTTCAAACACTGAAGCTTTCTTT.

V gene TRBV28 combines with J gene TRBJ1-2; 8 positions match TRBD1. The CDR3 totals 13 residues. Germline V lookup: CDR1 MDHEN, CDR2 SYDVKM. Losses at the gene ends were 8 bases for V and 5 bases for J; bases not matched to a gene: 7. CDR3 in amino acids: CASAPGGGYGYTF. For the CDR3, the DNA is TGTGCCAGCGCGCCAGGGGGCGGGTATGGCTACACCTTC.

The gene calls are TRBV2 and TRBJ2-7, with 11 positions matching TRBD2. The germline gives CDR1 SNHLY, CDR2 FYNNEI. The CDR3 is 18 amino acids. V lost 2 bases to trimming and J lost 1 base; unmatched junction nucleotides: 10. The CDR3 DNA reads as TGTGCCAGCAGTGAAATCCATCGACTAGCGGGATCATCCTACGAGCAGTACTTC. Translation: CASSEIHRLAGSSYEQYF.

V is TRBV11-2 and J is TRBJ2-3, with D hard to call. Germline-derived CDR1 and CDR2 are SGHAT and FQNNGV. The CDR3 runs 13 residues. V was cut by 0 bases and J by 6 bases, with 7 bases left in between. CDR3 residues: CASSLDVPDTQYF. The CDR3 DNA reads TGTGCCAGCAGCTTAGATGTGCCGGATACGCAGTATTTT.

The V gene is TRBV7-9, the J gene TRBJ1-1; D not certain. This CDR3 comprises 11 residues. Trimming pared 1 base from V and 7 bases from J, leaving 4 bases between. Germline-derived CDR1 and CDR2 are SEHNR and FQNEAQ (reference sequence). The CDR3, as DNA: TGTGCCAGCAGCTTAGTGAGTGAAGCTTTCTTT. The encoded protein is CASSLVSEAFF. The full variable domain, rest sourced from reference TRBV7-9 and TRBJ1-1, is DTGVSQNPRHKITKRGQNVTFRCDPISEHNRLYWYRQTLGQGPEFLTYFQNEAQLEKSRLLSDRFSAERPKGSFSTLEIQRTEQGDSAMYLCASSLVSEAFFGQGTRLTVV.

This clone was counted only a few times. This chain joins TRBV10-3 and TRBJ2-1; 12 bases are shared with TRBD2. CDR1 ENHRY and CDR2 SYGVKD come from the germline V gene. The V and J ends lost 3 bases and 8 bases, in that order; junction bases with no gene match: 8. There are 16 residues in the CDR3. Here the CDR3 reads CAISEASGGALDEQFF. Here the CDR3 DNA reads TGTGCCATCAGTGAAGCTAGCGGGGGGGCACTCGATGAGCAGTTCTTC.

The J gene is TRBJ2-1, the V gene TRBV6-5; D gene ambiguous. Trimming took 2 bases from V and 0 from J, leaving 8 bases between them. Germline CDR1 and CDR2: MNHEY and SVGAGI. The CDR3 has 15 amino acids. The CDR3 region is CASSYAPGSYNEQFF. CDR3 bases: TGTGCCAGCAGTTACGCACCTGGCTCCTACAATGAGCAGTTCTTC.

V is TRBV7-9 and J is TRBJ1-4; 7 bases map to TRBD1. The germline V gene has CDR1 SEHNR and CDR2 FQNEAQ (reference sequence). The CDR3 covers 12 residues. J was trimmed by 11 bases and V by 3 bases; bases with no gene match: 3. CDR3 bases: TGTGCCAGCAGCTTTACGGACAGGAAACTGTTTTTT. The encoded protein is CASSFTDRKLFF.

The J gene is TRBJ1-1, the V gene TRBV2; D is unresolved. Trimming took 3 bases from V and 0 from J, leaving 14 bases between them. CDR3 length: 16 residues. CDR1 is SNHLY, CDR2 FYNNEI, per germline. This CDR3 is CASSDTGVRMNTEAFF. In DNA, the CDR3 is TGTGCCAGCAGTGATACCGGGGTCAGGATGAACACTGAAGCTTTCTTT.

Written as DNA, the CDR3 is TGTGCCAGCAGTGACGCGGCGGGACAGGGAGATGGCTACACCTTC. It is translated as CASSDAAGQGDGYTF. The J gene is TRBJ1-2, the V gene TRBV6-1; 9 nucleotides match TRBD1. Germline CDR1 and CDR2: MNHNS and SASEGT. V was clipped by 3 bases and J by 6 bases; unmatched bases: 8. CDR3 length: 15 amino acids.

The V call is TRBV19, the J call TRBJ2-1, with a weak D call TRBD2 (5 bases). The V gene's germline CDR1 is LNHDA and CDR2 SQIVND (reference sequence). V lost 2 bases and J lost 6, with 11 bases in between. The CDR3 length is 14 residues. The CDR3 loop is CASSIITGSNEQFF. The CDR3, as DNA: TGTGCCAGTAGTATAATCACGGGGAGCAATGAGCAGTTCTTC.

The V call is TRBV27, the J call TRBJ1-1, with a possible D match to TRBD1 (6 bases). V gave up 4 bases and J gave up 5 bases, with 17 bases separating them. Per the germline V gene, CDR1 is MNHEY and CDR2 is SMNVEV (reference sequence). The CDR3 runs 15 residues. The CDR3 here is CASSSREGVQTEAFF. The DNA for the CDR3 is TGTGCCAGCAGTTCTCGAGAGGGGGTCCAAACTGAAGCTTTCTTT.

CDR3 bases: TGTGCCACCAGCAGAGATCGGGACAGAATGAACACTGAAGCTTTCTTT. Protein: CATSRDRDRMNTEAFF. J is TRBJ1-1 and V is TRBV15, with 7 positions matching TRBD1. The germline CDR1 and CDR2 sequences are LNHNV and YYDKDF (reference sequence). The CDR3 consists of 16 residues. V lost 0 bases, J lost 0 bases, and 4 bases stayed unmatched.

The chain recombines TRBV6-6 with TRBJ2-1; D possibly corresponds to TRBD2 (6 bases). CDR3 length equals 15 residues. The germline gives CDR1 MNHNY, CDR2 SVGAGI (reference sequence). V dropped 2 bases and J dropped 9 bases, with 17 bases sitting between them. This CDR3 is CASSYQTVGTGEQFF. CDR3 nucleotide sequence: TGTGCCAGCAGTTACCAGACGGTGGGGACTGGTGAGCAGTTCTTC.

This chain uses TRBV19 with TRBJ1-1, with 7 bases fitting TRBD1. Germline trimming cut 10 bases from V and 1 base from J; bases unmatched to any gene: 9. Per germline, CDR1 LNHDA and CDR2 SQIVND (reference sequence). The CDR3 sequence is 14 residues long. The CDR3: CATGTGARNTEAFF. In DNA, the CDR3 is TGTGCCACCGGAACAGGGGCCAGGAACACTGAAGCTTTCTTT.

The gene calls are TRBV28 and TRBJ2-7, with D perhaps matching TRBD1 or TRBD2 (6 bases each). CDR1 is MDHEN, CDR2 SYDVKM, per germline. CDR3 size: 14 residues. Trimming took off 5 bases at V and 4 bases at J, with 15 bases between the two ends. CDR3 protein: CASSPVGGAYEQYF. In DNA form, the CDR3 reads TGTGCCAGCAGTCCCGTGGGGGGCGCGTACGAGCAGTACTTC.

This chain joins TRBV3-1 (or the pseudogene TRBV3-2) and TRBJ2-3; 9 bases align to TRBD1. Trimming took 4 bases from V and 1 from J; bases not matched to a gene: 6. CDR3 length equals 16 residues. Germline values: CDR1 LGHDT, CDR2 YNNKEL (reference sequence). The CDR3 is CASSPPRTGGTDTQYF. In DNA form, the CDR3 reads TGTGCCAGCAGCCCCCCCCGGACAGGGGGCACAGATACGCAGTATTTT.

V and J are TRBV6-5 and TRBJ1-3, with 9 bases fitting TRBD1. V lost 6 bases, J lost 4 bases, and 4 bases stayed unmatched. In germline, CDR1 is MNHEY, CDR2 SVGAGI. CDR3 length: 14 residues. The CDR3 coding sequence is TGTGCCAGCAGACAGGGGGCGCAAGGAAACACCATATATTTT. Amino acid sequence: CASRQGAQGNTIYF.

This chain joins TRBV10-3 and TRBJ2-1; D unresolved. Germline V lookup: CDR1 ENHRY, CDR2 SYGVKD. Trimming left V 4 bases short and J 2 bases short, with 15 bases between. The CDR3 spans 16 residues. DNA for the CDR3: TGTGCCATCAGTGGAACGATTAAAACCCCCTACAATGAGCAGTTCTTC. It is translated as CAISGTIKTPYNEQFF.

This clone has a handful of counts. The identical CDR3 is also encoded by other nucleotide sequences in the sample. The chain recombines TRBV18 with TRBJ1-1; D not resolved. The CDR3 extends over 12 amino acids. Germline CDR1 KGHSH, CDR2 LQKENI. V was shortened by 3 bases and J by 3 bases, with 5 bases between the two germline ends. CDR3 residues: CASSPGDTEAFF. The CDR3 DNA reads TGTGCCAGCTCACCCGGGGACACTGAAGCTTTCTTT.

The chain couples TRBV7-9 to TRBJ1-1; D possibly corresponds to TRBD1 (6 bases). The CDR3 is 14 residues long. CDR1 and CDR2 from the germline V gene are SEHNR and FQNEAQ (reference sequence). Trimming pared 5 bases from V and 1 base from J, leaving 11 bases between. The CDR3 loop reads CASSAHRENTEAFF. CDR3 sequence (DNA): TGTGCCAGCAGCGCCCACAGGGAGAACACTGAAGCTTTCTTT.

The CDR3 bases are TGTGCCAGCAGTTTACTAGCGGGAGGAAGTGGTGGCGGGGAGCTGTTTTTT. Amino acid sequence: CASSLLAGGSGGGELFF. V and J are TRBV28 and TRBJ2-2, with 11 bases matching TRBD2. This CDR3 region has 17 residues. V dropped 2 bases and J dropped 7; count of bases not matched to a gene: 9. Germline assignment: CDR1 MDHEN and CDR2 SYDVKM.

The rearrangement joins TRBV6-2 or TRBV6-3 to TRBJ1-5; D is uncertain. The CDR3 covers 16 residues. CDR1 is MNHEY and CDR2 is SVGEGT in the germline V gene. V was cut by 5 bases and J by 2 bases, with 16 bases left in between. The CDR3 DNA follows: TGTGCCAGCAGTCACCCGCGGGTCGGCGGCAATCAGCCCCAGCATTTT. Translated, it gives CASSHPRVGGNQPQHF.

In its sample, this clone was seen once. The chain joins TRBV7-2 to TRBJ1-2; a possible D gene is TRBD1 (6 bases). Trimming removed 2 bases from V and 7 bases from J, with 11 bases in between. The CDR3 has 13 amino acids. Germline CDR1 is SGHTA and CDR2 is FQGNSA. CDR3 sequence (DNA): TGTGCCAGCAGCTTACTGGGGGCGTTTGGCTACACCTTC. Amino acid sequence: CASSLLGAFGYTF.

The rearrangement joins TRBV18 to TRBJ1-5, with no clear D. Deletions cut 0 bases from V and 2 bases from J, with 8 bases between. CDR1 and CDR2 (germline): KGHSH, LQKENI. There are 15 residues in the CDR3. The CDR3 spells CASSPPGIGNQPQHF. CDR3 sequence (DNA): TGTGCCAGCTCACCACCCGGGATTGGCAATCAGCCCCAGCATTTT.